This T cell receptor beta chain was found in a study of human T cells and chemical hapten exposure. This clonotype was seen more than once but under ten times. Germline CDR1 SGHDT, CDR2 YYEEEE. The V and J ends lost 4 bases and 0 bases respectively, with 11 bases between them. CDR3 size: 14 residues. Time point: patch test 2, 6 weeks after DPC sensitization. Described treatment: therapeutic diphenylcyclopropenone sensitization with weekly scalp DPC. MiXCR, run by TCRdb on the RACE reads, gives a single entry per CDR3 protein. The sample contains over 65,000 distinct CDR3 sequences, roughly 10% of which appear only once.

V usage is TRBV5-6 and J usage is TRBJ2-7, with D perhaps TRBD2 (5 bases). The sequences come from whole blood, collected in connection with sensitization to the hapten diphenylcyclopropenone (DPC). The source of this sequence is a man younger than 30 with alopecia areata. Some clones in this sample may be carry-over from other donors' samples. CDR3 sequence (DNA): TGTGCCAGCAGCGGCCCGGGGAACTCCTACGAGCAGTACGTC. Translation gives CASSGPGNSYEQYV.